Below, one TCR beta chain is given with its context. The data were taken from a study of human T cells and chemical hapten exposure. Across the whole study: Patch tests put 0.01% DPC on the upper back, and the results were checked at 6 days.

Germline V gives CDR1 MNHNS, CDR2 SASEGT. The CDR3 totals 11 residues. V lost 3 bases and J 3 bases, leaving 3 bases between the germline ends. Individual cDNA molecules in this library carried unique molecular identifiers. TCRdb recomputed calls from the RACE reads with MiXCR, one row per CDR3 protein. The sample has approximately 84,000 distinct CDR3 sequences, 11% seen once; the top ten hold about 1.4%. Noted time point: patch test 2, 6 weeks after DPC sensitization. The treatment is: therapeutic diphenylcyclopropenone sensitization with weekly scalp DPC. This specimen was whole blood, taken in connection with sensitization to the hapten diphenylcyclopropenone (DPC). This chain joins TRBV6-1 and TRBJ2-7; D remains ambiguous. This receptor was identified in a man between 18 and 35 years old with alopecia areata. Some clones in this sample may be carry-over from other donors' samples. The CDR3 sequence: CASSDFYEQYF. The CDR3 nucleotides read TGTGCCAGCAGTGATTTCTACGAGCAGTACTTC.